This TCR beta chain is from a study of blood T cell repertoires in COVID-19. Germline V lookup: CDR1 DFQATT, CDR2 SNEGSKA (reference sequence). Trimming pared 5 bases from V and 7 bases from J, leaving 8 bases between. This CDR3 comprises 10 residues. Some clones are missing from TCRdb's copy, which holds only in-frame ones; the method was immunoSEQ multiplex PCR. The table lists 150,000 to 180,000 clones, over 75% of them singletons. Patients in Seattle were enrolled during active infection, then followed longitudinally. The rearrangement links TRBV20-1 to TRBJ1-2; tentatively, D is TRBD1 (5 bases). The sequenced sample was peripheral blood. The source is a man aged 55 to 70 with COVID-19, enrolled during active disease. The CDR3 sequence: CSAWGVGYTF. The CDR3 region has the DNA TGCAGTGCTTGGGGGGTTGGCTACACCTTC.